The clone carrying this T cell receptor beta chain was detected only once. Its antigen is undetermined. The sample is drawn from a study of Ad26.COV2.S vaccination and SARS-CoV-2 variants. For the study at large: Of the COV1001 trial arms, the Ad26.COV2.S arm included the donor. Ad26.COV2.S was injected intramuscularly once or twice, 56 days apart.

Regarding treatment: roughly 20 received Ad26.COV2.S at low or high dose, single or two shots; roughly five received placebo; per-sample allocation not given. At day 63 after the first vaccine or placebo injection, samples were drawn. Data came from immunoSEQ multiplex PCR; TCRdb stores just in-frame clones and leaves some out. Of 350,000 to 500,000 clones detected, around nine tenths appear once; the ten largest clones hold 9% to 15%. Study-level points and caveats: Vaccine recipients and placebo recipients showed similar non-spike TCR breadth. It was reported that spike-specific CD8+ and CD4+ T cell responses were substantially broad after vaccination.

Germline V CDR1 and CDR2: SSHAT, FNYEAQ (reference sequence). V lost 1 base to trimming and J lost 3 bases, with 7 bases between them. This CDR3 is 14 amino acids long. V and J are TRBV7-7 and TRBJ2-1; possible D gene TRBD1, 6 bases. The source was peripheral blood, collected in a trial of Ad26.COV2.S vaccine versus placebo. This TCR derives from a person aged 18-65 years who received the Ad26.COV2.S COVID-19 vaccine or a placebo. CDR3: CASSLGDNYNEQFF. The CDR3 coding sequence is TGTGCCAGCAGCTTAGGGGACAACTACAATGAGCAGTTCTTC.